This TCR beta chain stems from a study of cytotoxic CD8 clonotypes in ibrutinib-treated CLL. Study overall: A mean of around 270,000 productive templates and 85,000 to 95,000 productive rearrangements was obtained per sample.

The assay was immunoSEQ multiplex PCR, and TCRdb's table has in-frame clones only and misses some. Here the sample spans some 20,000 clones, approximately 77% being singletons. Regarding the study as a whole: Clonality correlated strongly with circulating CD8+ T cells and exceeded age-matched healthy donors at baseline.

About this clone: Its antigen is not known.

Germline V gene sequence: CDR1 LNHDA, CDR2 SQIVND (reference sequence). The CDR3 length is 14 residues. V was shortened by 8 bases and J by 4 bases, with 17 bases between the two germline ends. The chain is built from TRBV19 and TRBJ1-2; a weak D match, TRBD1 (6 bases). Sequenced material: PBMCs, taken before ibrutinib treatment. The receptor was derived from a human donor with chronic lymphocytic leukemia. CDR3 DNA: TGTGCCAGTTTGCCCCCGGGGGGCACCTATGGCTACACCTTC. Its translation is CASLPPGGTYGYTF.